Listed below are T cell receptor beta chains from one sample, sequenced in a study of blood T cell repertoires in COVID-19. Generated by immunoSEQ multiplex PCR, the TCRdb table keeps only in-frame clones and is missing some. The sample records approximately 150,000 clones, 65% to 90% being singletons. Specimen: PBMCs or T cells enriched from blood (not recorded which). Receptors were obtained from a man aged 50 to 60 who had recovered from COVID-19. The CDR3 runs from the conserved cysteine through the conserved F or W. A D gene is named only where the DNA matches it firmly. A clone size is listed for some rows: how often the clone was seen (once, few, many), or a class if it is expanded.

v_call	j_call	clone_size	d_call	cdr3_aa	cdr3_nt
TRBV5-6	TRBJ1-1	few	.	CASSLRGFHAEAFF	TGTGCCAGCAGCTTGAGGGGTTTTCACGCTGAAGCTTTCTTT
TRBV12-3/TRBV12-4	TRBJ1-5	once	.	CASSINSNQPQHF	TGTGCCAGCAGCATCAATAGCAATCAGCCCCAGCATTTT
TRBV10-2	TRBJ2-7	.	.	CASSLSYEQYF	TGCGCCAGCAGTCTATCCTACGAGCAGTACTTC
TRBV7-8	TRBJ2-3	.	.	CASSLGGIGTDTQYF	TGTGCCAGCAGCTTAGGAGGTATTGGCACAGATACGCAGTATTTT
TRBV7-2	TRBJ2-2	.	.	CASSPPNRASGELFF	TGTGCCAGCAGCCCCCCGAACAGGGCGTCCGGGGAGCTGTTTTTT
TRBV19	TRBJ2-5	few	TRBD1	CASSIVGTGGETQYF	TGTGCCAGTAGTATAGTCGGGACAGGGGGTGAGACCCAGTACTTC
TRBV5-1	TRBJ2-1	.	TRBD1	CASSLGGTVDEQFF	TGCGCCAGCAGCTTGGGAGGGACAGTCGATGAGCAGTTCTTC
TRBV7-9	TRBJ1-2	.	.	CASSRSGGRLDGYTF	TGTGCCAGCAGCCGATCGGGGGGCCGGCTTGATGGCTACACCTTC
TRBV19	TRBJ1-3	.	.	CASRLGGPGNTIYF	TGTGCCAGCAGACTGGGAGGCCCCGGGAACACCATATATTTT
TRBV7-3	TRBJ1-2	.	.	CASSLVAGPGYGYTF	TGTGCCAGCAGCTTAGTCGCAGGGCCGGGCTATGGCTACACCTTC
TRBV5-4	TRBJ2-7	.	.	CASSYYGQSVYEQYF	TGTGCCAGCAGTTATTATGGACAGAGCGTCTACGAGCAGTACTTC
TRBV7-2	TRBJ2-1	.	TRBD2	CASSPSGAHNEQFF	TGTGCCAGCAGCCCTAGCGGGGCGCACAATGAGCAGTTCTTC
TRBV3-1/TRBV3-2	TRBJ1-2	.	.	CASSQTEMGGYTF	TGTGCCAGCAGCCAAACGGAGATGGGTGGCTACACCTTC
TRBV29-1	TRBJ2-6	once	.	CSVEDNHGANVLTF	TGCAGCGTTGAAGACAATCATGGGGCCAACGTCCTGACTTTC
TRBV28	TRBJ1-2	.	.	CATSSAQGSGYTF	TGTGCCACCTCCTCCGCACAGGGTAGTGGCTACACCTTC
TRBV5-1	TRBJ2-1	.	TRBD2	CASSLSGTSGYNEQFF	TGCGCCAGCAGCTTGAGTGGGACTAGCGGCTACAATGAGCAGTTCTTC
TRBV13	TRBJ2-7	.	TRBD1	CASSPWQGANEQYF	TGTGCCAGCAGCCCGTGGCAGGGGGCAAACGAGCAGTACTTC
TRBV2	TRBJ1-5	.	.	CASSGGVGPQHF	TGTGCCAGCAGTGGGGGGGTTGGGCCCCAGCATTTT
TRBV14	TRBJ1-1	.	.	CASSQDTMNTEAFF	TGTGCCAGCAGCCAAGACACTATGAACACTGAAGCTTTCTTT
TRBV11-1	TRBJ2-2	medium-sized	TRBD1	CASSLGRGLNTGELFF	TGTGCCAGCAGCTTGGGAAGGGGGCTTAACACCGGGGAGCTGTTTTTT
TRBV28	TRBJ2-7	few	TRBD1	CASRPRGQGLVQYF	TGTGCCAGCAGACCCAGGGGACAGGGGTTGGTTCAGTACTTC
TRBV9	TRBJ1-1	.	TRBD1	CASSKYRTGATEAFF	TGTGCCAGCAGCAAATACCGGACAGGGGCCACTGAAGCTTTCTTT
TRBV4-1	TRBJ1-1	.	.	CASSQIRSTEAFF	TGCGCCAGCAGCCAAATACGGAGCACTGAAGCTTTCTTT
TRBV30	TRBJ2-7	once	.	CAWSVLTYEQYF	TGTGCCTGGAGTGTACTCACCTACGAGCAGTACTTC
TRBV11-2	TRBJ2-7	.	.	CASSLVTGGSYEQYF	TGTGCCAGCAGCTTAGTTACCGGGGGCTCCTACGAGCAGTACTTC
TRBV9	TRBJ2-7	.	TRBD1	CASSVSGTGKYEQYF	TGTGCCAGCAGCGTAAGTGGGACAGGGAAGTACGAGCAGTACTTC
TRBV19	TRBJ1-2	.	.	CASIRAGSNYGYTF	TGTGCCTCCATAAGGGCAGGGTCGAACTATGGCTACACCTTC
TRBV11-2	TRBJ2-7	.	.	CASSLDPGEGYEQYF	TGTGCCAGCAGCTTAGATCCAGGTGAAGGCTACGAGCAGTACTTC
TRBV5-4	TRBJ1-2	.	.	CASQPPGVYGYTF	TGTGCCAGCCAACCTCCAGGCGTCTATGGCTACACCTTC
TRBV20-1	TRBJ1-5	.	.	CSASYVDNSNQPQHF	TGCAGTGCTAGTTACGTGGACAATAGCAATCAGCCCCAGCATTTT
TRBV28	TRBJ1-2	.	.	CASSWGLYGYTF	TGTGCCAGCAGTTGGGGGCTTTATGGCTACACCTTC
TRBV12-3/TRBV12-4	TRBJ1-5	.	.	CASSDSTNQPQHF	TGTGCCAGCAGCGACAGTACCAATCAGCCCCAGCATTTT
TRBV19	TRBJ2-5	many	.	CASRQAGETQYF	TGTGCCAGTAGACAGGCGGGGGAGACCCAGTACTTC
TRBV28	TRBJ2-1	.	TRBD2	CASSLLAGGGSYNEQFF	TGTGCCAGCAGTTTGCTAGCGGGGGGCGGCTCCTACAATGAGCAGTTCTTC
TRBV15	TRBJ2-7	.	.	CATRDQGTHEQYF	TGTGCCACCAGGGATCAGGGAACCCACGAGCAGTACTTC
TRBV20-1	TRBJ1-3	.	.	CSANSGNTIYF	TGCAGTGCTAACTCCGGAAACACCATATATTTT
TRBV19	TRBJ1-3	.	.	CASSTSAGSYSGNTIYF	TGTGCCAGTAGTACGTCTGCGGGCAGCTACTCTGGAAACACCATATATTTT
TRBV5-6	TRBJ1-4	.	TRBD1	CASSTPGQGNEKLFF	TGTGCCAGCAGCACGCCGGGACAGGGAAATGAAAAACTGTTTTTT
TRBV3-1/TRBV3-2	TRBJ1-1	.	.	CASSQDRGTTEAFF	TGTGCCAGCAGCCAAGATAGGGGCACAACTGAAGCTTTCTTT
TRBV27	TRBJ1-6	few	TRBD1	CASSGFRGPVNSPLHF	TGTGCCAGCAGTGGATTCAGGGGGCCGGTAAATTCACCCCTCCACTTT
TRBV2	TRBJ1-1	.	TRBD1	CASSYPGTGGTEAFF	TGTGCCAGCTCCTACCCCGGGACAGGGGGAACTGAAGCTTTCTTT
TRBV5-1	TRBJ2-2	.	.	CASSLAGVSRNTGELFF	TGCGCCAGCAGCTTGGCCGGAGTTAGCCGCAACACCGGGGAGCTGTTTTTT
TRBV5-5	TRBJ2-7	.	.	CASSFPEAYEQYF	TGTGCCAGCAGTTTTCCCGAGGCCTACGAGCAGTACTTC
TRBV5-1	TRBJ2-3	.	TRBD1	CASSSGQGGTDTQYF	TGCGCCAGCAGCTCGGGACAGGGGGGCACAGATACGCAGTATTTT
TRBV30	TRBJ1-5	.	.	CAWSTQGAGTQPQHF	TGTGCCTGGAGCACACAGGGAGCTGGAACTCAGCCCCAGCATTTT
TRBV5-6	TRBJ1-6	once	TRBD1	CASSNKPDRASPLHF	TGTGCCAGCAGCAACAAACCGGACAGGGCTTCACCCCTCCACTTT
TRBV28	TRBJ1-3	.	TRBD1	CASSLPGQGRGNTIYF	TGTGCCAGCAGTTTACCGGGACAGGGGCGGGGAAACACCATATATTTT
TRBV5-1	TRBJ2-7	.	.	CASSFNSFTSHEQYF	TGCGCCAGCAGCTTTAACTCCTTCACCTCACACGAGCAGTACTTC
TRBV3-1/TRBV3-2	TRBJ1-5	.	.	CASSQGFRGGGSNQPQHF	TGTGCCAGCAGCCAAGGTTTCCGGGGAGGAGGAAGCAATCAGCCCCAGCATTTT
TRBV5-6	TRBJ2-1	.	TRBD1	CASSPGQGRYNEQFF	TGTGCCAGCAGCCCAGGACAGGGGAGATACAATGAGCAGTTCTTC
TRBV7-8	TRBJ1-5	.	TRBD1	CASSEAGGQPQHF	TGTGCCAGCAGCGAAGCAGGGGGTCAGCCCCAGCATTTT
TRBV11-1	TRBJ1-6	.	.	CASSLLGGENSPLHF	TGTGCCAGCAGCTTACTGGGGGGAGAGAATTCACCCCTCCACTTT
TRBV18	TRBJ2-7	.	.	CASSTSGQPKQQYF	TGTGCCAGCTCCACCAGTGGGCAGCCGAAACAGCAGTACTTC
TRBV11-2	TRBJ2-6	.	.	CASRLIEANVLTF	TGTGCCAGCAGACTCATCGAGGCCAACGTCCTGACTTTC
TRBV25-1	TRBJ2-1	.	.	CASSELSSRSSYNEQFF	TGTGCCAGCAGTGAATTATCTTCTAGGAGCTCCTACAATGAGCAGTTCTTC
TRBV5-5	TRBJ2-7	few	.	CASSFETGPYEQYF	TGTGCCAGCAGCTTTGAGACAGGACCCTACGAGCAGTACTTC
TRBV5-1	TRBJ1-5	many	.	CASSLGPYSNQPQHF	TGCGCCAGCAGCTTGGGGCCTTATAGCAATCAGCCCCAGCATTTT
TRBV20-1	TRBJ1-5	.	TRBD1	CSASPGGLNNQPQHF	TGCAGTGCTAGTCCAGGGGGCTTAAACAATCAGCCCCAGCATTTT
TRBV5-1	TRBJ1-2	once	.	CASSGRGRGAGYGYTF	TGCGCCAGCAGTGGAAGAGGGCGGGGGGCAGGTTATGGCTACACCTTC